The 21 T cell receptor beta chains below were found in one sample sequenced in a study of beta chain features in type 1 diabetes (dated by TCRdb to the late 2010s). Their antigens are not known. The library was built by means of the immunoSEQ multiplex PCR assay. All of the isolated RNA was reverse transcribed with the High Capacity cDNA Reverse Transcription Kit, so expressed TCRB transcripts were sequenced. This immuneACCESS table, as held by TCRdb, lists in-frame sequences with V and J called but not all clones. Of the missing ones, under half trace to an unresolved V gene in checked studies; the others have no known cause. The sample table shows a few hundred thousand clones, and approximately 25% are seen once. The biggest ten clones account for 0.012% of the sample. What the research found in general, with its limitations: In all four CD4+ subsets, TCRB CDR3 length was moderately but significantly shorter in type 1 diabetes patients.

What was sequenced was naive CD4+ T cells from blood. Reading the label with the study, this specimen's cell subset or site is: true naive CD4+ T cells. The source of these receptors is a woman aged 25 to 45 with type 1 diabetes.

There are a few counts of this clone. The chain has TRBV30 and TRBJ1-4; D might be TRBD1 (6 bases). Deletions cut 5 bases from V and 0 bases from J, with 28 bases between. The CDR3 is made up of 20 amino acids. CDR1 is GTSNPN, CDR2 SVGIG, per germline (reference sequence). The CDR3 region has the DNA TGTGCCTGGGGAAGGTGGGGGCTCGGCTCCATCCACTCAACTAATGAAAAACTGTTTTTT. Translated, it gives CAWGRWGLGSIHSTNEKLFF.

The rearrangement joins TRBV7-9 to TRBJ2-1; TRBD2 matches 10 bases. The V and J ends lost 4 bases and 5 bases, in that order; junction bases with no gene match: 8. The V gene's germline CDR1 is SEHNR and CDR2 FQNEAQ (reference sequence). The CDR3 is 16 amino acids. CDR3 in DNA: TGTGCCAGCAGCTCATCGCTAGCGGGAGAAAACAATGAGCAGTTCTTC. Its translation is CASSSSLAGENNEQFF.

The chain combines TRBV9 with TRBJ1-2; perhaps TRBD1 as D (5 bases). CDR1 is SGDLS, CDR2 YYNGEE, per germline. The CDR3 loop spans 14 amino acids. Trimming took off 2 bases at V and 8 bases at J, with 16 bases between the two ends. For the CDR3, the DNA is TGTGCCAGCAGCGTCGGGAGAGGGGAGGGCGGCTACACCTTC. Translated: CASSVGRGEGGYTF. The variable domain in full, with the rest retrieved from reference TRBV9 and TRBJ1-2, is DSGVTQTPKHLITATGQRVTLRCSPRSGDLSVYWYQQSLDQGLQFLIQYYNGEERAKGNILERFSAQQFPDLHSELNLSSLELGDSALYFCASSVGRGEGGYTFGSGTRLTVV.

This sequence joins TRBV29-1 and TRBJ2-7, with D possibly matching TRBD1 (6 bases). Deletions cut 7 bases from V and 0 bases from J, with 16 bases between. Per germline, CDR1 SQVTM and CDR2 ANQGSEA. This CDR3 comprises 14 residues. The CDR3 protein is CSGIGQPFSYEQYF. For the CDR3, the DNA is TGCAGCGGAATAGGACAGCCGTTCTCCTACGAGCAGTACTTC.

This rearrangement joins TRBV5-4 to TRBJ2-1; TRBD2 matches at 8 bases. Germline V gene data show CDR1 as SGHNT and CDR2 as YYREEE (reference sequence). Unmatched junction bases numbered 0, after V lost 0 bases and J lost 7 bases. The CDR3 contains 13 residues. Here the CDR3 DNA reads TGTGCCAGCAGCTTGGGACTAGCGAATGAGCAGTTCTTC. Translated: CASSLGLANEQFF.

The chain is built from TRBV4-1 and TRBJ2-1; a weak D match, TRBD1 (6 bases). Germline V gene data show CDR1 as MGHRA and CDR2 as YSYEKL. V was clipped by 1 base and J by 5 bases, with 15 bases between them. The CDR3 loop spans 16 amino acids. The CDR3 DNA is TGCGCCAGCAGCCAAGGGGGAAGGGGGATTCACAATGAGCAGTTCTTC. This codes for CASSQGGRGIHNEQFF.

The rearrangement joins TRBV6-5 to TRBJ2-1, with a tentative D call TRBD1 (6 bases). The CDR3 loop spans 13 amino acids. Trimming stripped 4 bases from V and 7 bases from J, with 11 bases between. Germline V CDR1 and CDR2: MNHEY, SVGAGI. In DNA form, the CDR3 reads TGTGCCAGCAGTTGGGACCAGGGGAATGAGCAGTTCTTC. It codes for CASSWDQGNEQFF.

The chain links TRBV19 to TRBJ2-1; 11 nucleotides agree with TRBD2. Germline CDR1 LNHDA, CDR2 SQIVND (reference sequence). The CDR3 spans 14 residues. V was clipped by 8 bases and J by 6 bases; unmatched bases: 6. The CDR3 DNA is TGTGCCAGTTCGGTTAGCGGGAGGGCCAATGAGCAGTTCTTC. Protein sequence: CASSVSGRANEQFF.

The chain recombines TRBV18 with TRBJ2-1, with 8 bases identical to TRBD2. This CDR3 is built from 17 residues. The germline gives CDR1 KGHSH, CDR2 LQKENI. Trimming took 3 bases from V and 0 from J; bases not matched to a gene: 7. CDR3 amino acids: CASSPMERGLSYNEQFF. As DNA, the CDR3 is TGTGCCAGCTCACCTATGGAGCGGGGGCTCTCCTACAATGAGCAGTTCTTC.

The J gene is TRBJ1-2, the V gene TRBV9; 8 bases match TRBD1. Germline V gives CDR1 SGDLS, CDR2 YYNGEE. The CDR3 length is 15 residues. Trimming cost V 1 base and J 5 bases; bases outside gene matches: 7. CDR3 DNA sequence: TGTGCCAGCAGCGTATCTCAGGGGGCCTTATATGGCTACACCTTC. Translation: CASSVSQGALYGYTF.

The chain uses TRBV29-1 and TRBJ1-2, with a weak D call TRBD1 (6 bases). The germline V gene encodes CDR1 SQVTM and CDR2 ANQGSEA. This CDR3 spans 10 amino acids. V lost 4 bases and J lost 7, with 7 bases in between. The CDR3 region is CSVVGGGYTF. The CDR3, as DNA: TGCAGCGTTGTAGGGGGTGGCTACACCTTC. The whole variable domain, filled in from reference TRBV29-1 and TRBJ1-2, reads SAVISQKPSRDICQRGTSLTIQCQVDSQVTMMFWYRQQPGQSLTLIATANQGSEATYESGFVIDKFPISRPNLTFSTLTVSNMSPEDSSIYLCSVVGGGYTFGSGTRLTVV.

The V gene is TRBV6-5, the J gene TRBJ2-3, with D perhaps matching TRBD1 (5 bases). The V end was cut by 0 bases, the J end by 0 bases, with 10 bases between. In germline, CDR1 is MNHEY, CDR2 SVGAGI. CDR3 size: 16 residues. The CDR3 is CASSYSPRASTDTQYF. The CDR3 DNA reads TGTGCCAGCAGTTACTCTCCCAGGGCCAGCACAGATACGCAGTATTTT.

V is TRBV4-1 and J is TRBJ2-1; 11 bases agree with TRBD2. The J segment lost 3 bases and the V segment lost 4 bases, leaving 2 bases of the junction unmatched. Germline loops: CDR1 MGHRA, CDR2 YSYEKL. This CDR3 has 15 residues. CDR3 DNA sequence: TGCGCCAGCAGCCCGGGACTAGCGGACTACAATGAGCAGTTCTTC. As protein: CASSPGLADYNEQFF.

The chain has TRBV7-2 and TRBJ2-5; TRBD1 agrees at 8 bases. Germline CDR1 reads SGHTA; CDR2 reads FQGNSA. Trimming took 6 bases from V and 5 from J; bases not matched to a gene: 8. The CDR3 is made up of 14 amino acids. CDR3 loop: CASRRDRGVETQYF. The CDR3 nucleotides read TGTGCCAGCAGAAGAGACAGGGGCGTTGAGACCCAGTACTTC.

V gene TRBV4-1 combines with J gene TRBJ2-3; possibly TRBD2 for D (6 bases). The V gene lost 3 bases and the J gene lost 4 bases, with 14 bases spanning the gap. The germline V gene has CDR1 MGHRA and CDR2 YSYEKL. The CDR3 extends over 15 amino acids. The CDR3 DNA follows: TGCGCCAGCAGCCACGTGGGAGCGGGCGCAGATACGCAGTATTTT. This codes for CASSHVGAGADTQYF.

This clone came up a few times. This sequence joins TRBV27 and TRBJ2-7; 7 positions match TRBD2. Germline V gene sequence: CDR1 MNHEY, CDR2 SMNVEV (reference sequence). The CDR3 runs 12 residues. V shed 0 bases, J shed 9 bases, and the junction held 2 bases outside the gene matches. This CDR3 is CASSLSGGAQYF. In nucleotides, the CDR3 is TGTGCCAGCAGTTTATCGGGAGGGGCGCAGTACTTC.

In its sample, this clone was seen a few times. The V gene is TRBV5-1, the J gene TRBJ1-4; TRBD1 matches 7 bases. From germline, CDR1 is SGHRS and CDR2 YFSETQ. CDR3 length: 14 amino acids. V trimming: 5 bases; J trimming: 0 bases; junction bases outside the gene matches: 1. Here the CDR3 DNA reads TGCGCCAGCAGAGGGGGCCCAACTAATGAAAAACTGTTTTTT. This encodes CASRGGPTNEKLFF.

The chain has TRBV27 and TRBJ1-2; 8 bases fit TRBD1. V was pared by 5 bases and J by 4 bases, with 3 bases of the junction left unmatched. The CDR3 has 13 residues. Per germline, CDR1 MNHEY and CDR2 SMNVEV (reference sequence). Here the CDR3 DNA reads TGTGCCAGCAGTCGGACAGGGACCTATGGCTACACCTTC. Translation: CASSRTGTYGYTF.

This clone has a handful of counts. V is TRBV6-5 and J is TRBJ2-7; 8 nucleotides agree with TRBD2. CDR3 size: 15 residues. Germline V gene lookup returns CDR1 MNHEY and CDR2 SVGAGI. J gave up 4 bases and V 0 bases, and 5 bases lay outside the gene matches. CDR3 amino acids: CASSYSTIAGYEQYF. CDR3 DNA sequence: TGTGCCAGCAGTTACTCGACGATAGCGGGATACGAGCAGTACTTC.

The chain employs TRBV5-1 and TRBJ1-1; 7 bases are shared with TRBD1. Trimming cost V 2 bases and J 4 bases; bases outside gene matches: 2. Germline V gene lookup returns CDR1 SGHRS and CDR2 YFSETQ. The CDR3 extends over 13 amino acids. CDR3 sequence (DNA): TGCGCCAGCAGCTTCGCAGGGGGCACTGAAGCTTTCTTT. It specifies CASSFAGGTEAFF.

The genes are TRBV11-2 and TRBJ1-2, with TRBD1 identical over 7 bases. Trimming removed 0 bases from V and 6 bases from J; junction bases left unmatched: 1. CDR3 length: 13 residues. The V gene's germline CDR1 is SGHAT and CDR2 FQNNGV. In DNA, the CDR3 is TGTGCCAGCAGCTTAGACAGGGGGGATGGCTACACCTTC. This encodes CASSLDRGDGYTF.